This T cell receptor (beta chain) was recovered during a study of blood T cell repertoires in COVID-19. Study summary: The United States, Italy and Spain supplied acute and convalescent COVID-19 samples. PBMCs, B-cell-depleted T cells, or T cells provided the cDNA or gDNA that made up the material.

TCRdb's copy holds only in-frame clones and misses some; the assay was immunoSEQ multiplex PCR. The profile covers about 380,000 clones, with roughly 85% appearing a single time and 3% to 4% taken by the ten largest. The CDR3 totals 14 residues. Germline V gives CDR1 MNHEY, CDR2 SMNVEV (reference sequence). The junction had 8 bases not matched to a gene; V was cut back by 6 bases and J by 3 bases. The V call is TRBV27, the J call TRBJ2-7, with 7 bases fitting TRBD1. Source material: peripheral blood. This receptor was identified in a woman between 18 and 30 years old with acute or convalescent COVID-19. The DNA of the CDR3 is TGTGCCAGCAGGCCCGGCTCAGGGGGCTACGAGCAGTACTTC. This gives the protein CASRPGSGGYEQYF.